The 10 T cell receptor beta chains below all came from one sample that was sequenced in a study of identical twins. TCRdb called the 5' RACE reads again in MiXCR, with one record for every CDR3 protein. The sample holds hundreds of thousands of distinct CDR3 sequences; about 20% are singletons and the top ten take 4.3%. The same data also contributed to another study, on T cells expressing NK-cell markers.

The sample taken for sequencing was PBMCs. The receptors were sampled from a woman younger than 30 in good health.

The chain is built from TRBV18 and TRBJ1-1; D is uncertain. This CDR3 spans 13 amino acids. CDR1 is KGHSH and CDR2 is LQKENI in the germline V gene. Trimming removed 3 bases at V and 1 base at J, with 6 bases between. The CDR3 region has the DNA TGTGCCAGCTCACCTCGGCCGAACACTGAAGCTTTCTTT. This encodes CASSPRPNTEAFF.

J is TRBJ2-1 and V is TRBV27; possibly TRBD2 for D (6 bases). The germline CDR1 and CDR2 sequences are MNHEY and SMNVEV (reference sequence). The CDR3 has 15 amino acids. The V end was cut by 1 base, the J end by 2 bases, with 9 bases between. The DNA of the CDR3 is TGTGCCAGCAGTTTATTCGGCGGGGCCTACAATGAGCAGTTCTTC. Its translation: CASSLFGGAYNEQFF.

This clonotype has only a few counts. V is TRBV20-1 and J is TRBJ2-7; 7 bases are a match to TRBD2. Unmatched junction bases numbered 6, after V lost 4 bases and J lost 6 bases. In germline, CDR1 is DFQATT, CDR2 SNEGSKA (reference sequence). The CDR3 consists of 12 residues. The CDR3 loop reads CSAIGTTAEQYF. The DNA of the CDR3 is TGCAGTGCTATAGGGACTACGGCCGAGCAGTACTTC.

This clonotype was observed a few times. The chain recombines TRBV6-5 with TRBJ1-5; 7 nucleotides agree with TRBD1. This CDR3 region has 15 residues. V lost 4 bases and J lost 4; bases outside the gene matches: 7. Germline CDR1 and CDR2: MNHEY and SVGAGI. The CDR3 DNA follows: TGTGCCAGCAGTTCCTTACAGGGGACAAATCAGCCCCAGCATTTT. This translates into CASSSLQGTNQPQHF.

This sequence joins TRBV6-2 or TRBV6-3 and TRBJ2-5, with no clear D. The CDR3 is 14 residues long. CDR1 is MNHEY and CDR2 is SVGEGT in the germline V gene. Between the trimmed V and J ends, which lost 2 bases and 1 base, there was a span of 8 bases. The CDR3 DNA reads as TGTGCCAGCAGTTACCCGGCTGTCCAAGAGACCCAGTACTTC. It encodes CASSYPAVQETQYF.

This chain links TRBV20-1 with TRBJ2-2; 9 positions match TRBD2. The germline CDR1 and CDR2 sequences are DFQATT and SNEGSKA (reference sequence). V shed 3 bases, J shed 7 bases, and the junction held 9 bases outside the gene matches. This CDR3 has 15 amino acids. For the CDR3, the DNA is TGCAGTGCTAGGGTTAGCGGGAGTGGCAGCGGGGAGCTGTTTTTT. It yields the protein CSARVSGSGSGELFF.

CDR3 coding DNA: TGTGCCAGCAGTTTGAGGGGGATGAGCTCCTACGAGCAGTACTTC. Its protein is CASSLRGMSSYEQYF. The genes are TRBV12-3 or TRBV12-4 and TRBJ2-7, with D possibly being TRBD1 (6 bases). The CDR3 covers 15 residues. V lost 3 bases, J lost 0 bases, and 12 bases lay in between.

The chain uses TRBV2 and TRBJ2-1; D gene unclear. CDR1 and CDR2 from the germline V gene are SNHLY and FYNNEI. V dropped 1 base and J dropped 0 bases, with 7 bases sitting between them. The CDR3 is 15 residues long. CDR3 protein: CASSEVGSSYNEQFF. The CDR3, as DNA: TGTGCCAGCAGTGAAGTAGGAAGCTCCTACAATGAGCAGTTCTTC.

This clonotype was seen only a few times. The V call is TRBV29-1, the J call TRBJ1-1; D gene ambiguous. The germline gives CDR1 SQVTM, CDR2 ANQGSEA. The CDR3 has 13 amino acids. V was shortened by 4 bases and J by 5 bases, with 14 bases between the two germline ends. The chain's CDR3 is CSVVKVLGTEAFF. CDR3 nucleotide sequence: TGCAGCGTTGTTAAGGTGCTAGGAACTGAAGCTTTCTTT.

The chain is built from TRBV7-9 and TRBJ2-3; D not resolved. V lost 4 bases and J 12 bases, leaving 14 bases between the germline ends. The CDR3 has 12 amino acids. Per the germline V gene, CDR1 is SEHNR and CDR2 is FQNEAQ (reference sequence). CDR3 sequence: CASSSQEYSQYF. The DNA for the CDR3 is TGTGCCAGCAGCTCGCAGGAGTACAGCCAGTATTTT.